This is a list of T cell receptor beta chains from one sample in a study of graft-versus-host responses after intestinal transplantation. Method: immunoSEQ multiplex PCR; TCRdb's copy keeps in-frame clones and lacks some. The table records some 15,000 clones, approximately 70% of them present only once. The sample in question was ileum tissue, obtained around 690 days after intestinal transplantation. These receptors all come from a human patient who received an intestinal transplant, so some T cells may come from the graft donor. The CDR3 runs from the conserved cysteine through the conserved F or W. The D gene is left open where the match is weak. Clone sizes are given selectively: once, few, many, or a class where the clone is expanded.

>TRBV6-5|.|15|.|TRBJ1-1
CASSYSRTENTEAFF
TGTGCCAGCAGTTACTCCCGAACAGAGAACACTGAAGCTTTCTTT
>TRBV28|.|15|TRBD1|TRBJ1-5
CASSTNPGQGKPQHF
TGTGCCAGCAGCACTAATCCGGGACAGGGAAAGCCCCAGCATTTT
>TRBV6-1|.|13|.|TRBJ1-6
CASSDRENSPLHF
TGTGCCAGCAGTGACAGGGAAAATTCACCCCTCCACTTT
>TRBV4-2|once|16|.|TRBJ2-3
CASSPGAGRSTDTQYF
TGTGCCAGCAGCCCAGGGGCAGGGCGGAGCACAGATACGCAGTATTTT
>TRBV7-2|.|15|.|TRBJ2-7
CASSLAPPGAYEQYF
TGTGCCAGCAGCTTAGCGCCCCCAGGGGCGTACGAGCAGTACTTC
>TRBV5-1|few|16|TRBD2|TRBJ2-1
CASSFTSGMRSNEQFF
TGCGCCAGCAGCTTTACTAGCGGGATGAGGTCCAATGAGCAGTTCTTC
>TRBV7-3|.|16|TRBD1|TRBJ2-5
CASSLSTGGSQETQYF
TGTGCCAGCAGCTTATCTACAGGGGGGTCCCAAGAGACCCAGTACTTC
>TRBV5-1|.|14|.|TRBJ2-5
CASSLSNPEETQYF
TGCGCCAGCAGCTTGAGTAACCCGGAAGAGACCCAGTACTTC
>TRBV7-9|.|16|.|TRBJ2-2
CASSPHPGMATGELFF
TGTGCCAGCAGCCCACATCCCGGGATGGCCACCGGGGAGCTGTTTTTT
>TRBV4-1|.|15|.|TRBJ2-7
CASSQGQESFYEQYF
TGCGCCAGCAGCCAAGGACAGGAAAGTTTCTACGAGCAGTACTTC
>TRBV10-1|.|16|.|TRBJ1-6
CASSPRLGRFNSPLHF
TGCGCCAGCAGTCCGCGTTTAGGACGGTTTAATTCACCCCTCCACTTT
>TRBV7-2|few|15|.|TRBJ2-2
CASSLGTLNTGELFF
TGTGCCAGCAGCTTAGGGACTTTGAACACCGGGGAGCTGTTTTTT
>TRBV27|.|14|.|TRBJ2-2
CASSLSTDTGELFF
TGTGCCAGCAGTTTATCGACCGACACCGGGGAGCTGTTTTTT
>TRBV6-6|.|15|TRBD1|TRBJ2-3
CASRSGTGVTDTQYF
TGTGCCAGCAGGTCCGGGACAGGGGTCACAGATACGCAGTATTTT
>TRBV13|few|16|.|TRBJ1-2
CASSLGGPRFPNGYTF
TGTGCCAGCAGCTTAGGCGGACCGAGGTTCCCCAATGGCTACACCTTC
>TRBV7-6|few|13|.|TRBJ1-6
CASSPQGYSPLHF
TGTGCCAGCAGCCCTCAGGGATATTCACCCCTCCACTTT
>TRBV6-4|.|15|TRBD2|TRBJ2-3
CASSEGSGGADTQYF
TGTGCCAGCAGTGAGGGTAGCGGGGGGGCAGATACGCAGTATTTT
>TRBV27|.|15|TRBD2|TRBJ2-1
CASSVAGYVYNEQFF
TGTGCCAGTTCCGTAGCGGGATACGTTTACAATGAGCAGTTCTTC
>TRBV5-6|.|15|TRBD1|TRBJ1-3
CASQGQLGSGNTIYF
TGTGCCAGCCAGGGACAGCTCGGCTCTGGAAACACCATATATTTT
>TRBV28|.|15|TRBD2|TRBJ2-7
CASSPRLAGAPTGQF
TGTGCCAGCAGTCCCCGGCTAGCGGGAGCTCCTACGGGGCAGTTC
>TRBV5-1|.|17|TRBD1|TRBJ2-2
CASSLLGTDWNTGELFF
TGCGCCAGCAGCTTGCTAGGGACAGACTGGAACACCGGGGAGCTGTTTTTT
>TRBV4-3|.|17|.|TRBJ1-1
CASSQDTVTGMNTEAFF
TGCGCCAGCAGCCAAGATACAGTAACGGGGATGAACACTGAAGCTTTCTTT
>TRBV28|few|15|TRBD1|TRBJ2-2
CASSFGDRDTGELFF
TGTGCCAGCAGTTTCGGGGACAGGGACACCGGGGAGCTGTTTTTT
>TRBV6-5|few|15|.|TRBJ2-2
CASSYSGGRPGELFF
TGTGCCAGCAGTTACTCCGGGGGTAGGCCCGGGGAGCTGTTTTTT
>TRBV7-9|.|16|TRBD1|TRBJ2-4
CASSFRTGGGKDIQYF
TGTGCCAGCAGCTTTAGGACAGGGGGCGGGAAGGACATTCAGTACTTC
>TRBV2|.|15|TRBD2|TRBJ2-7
CASSEPGTTSYEQYF
TGTGCCAGCAGCGAACCCGGGACTACCTCCTACGAGCAGTACTTC
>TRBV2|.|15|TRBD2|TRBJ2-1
CASSDRLAGLLEQFF
TGTGCCAGCAGTGATCGGCTAGCGGGATTACTTGAGCAGTTCTTC
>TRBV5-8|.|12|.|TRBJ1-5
CASSFSNQPQHF
TGTGCCAGCAGCTTTTCGAATCAGCCCCAGCATTTT
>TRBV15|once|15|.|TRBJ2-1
CATGWRGRSYNEQFF
TGTGCCACCGGGTGGCGGGGGCGATCCTACAATGAGCAGTTCTTC
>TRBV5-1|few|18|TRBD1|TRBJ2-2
CASSLGGQGATNTGELFF
TGCGCCAGCAGCCTGGGGGGACAGGGCGCAACGAACACCGGGGAGCTGTTTTTT
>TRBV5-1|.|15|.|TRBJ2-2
CASSQDTSNTGELFF
TGCGCCAGCAGCCAAGACACCTCGAACACCGGGGAGCTGTTTTTT
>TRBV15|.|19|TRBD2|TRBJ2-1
CATSRVHGRAEGGYNEQFF
TGTGCCACCAGCAGAGTACACGGGAGGGCCGAGGGGGGCTACAATGAGCAGTTCTTC
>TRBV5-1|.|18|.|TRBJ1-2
CASSPRGQRVLANYGYTF
TGCGCCAGCAGCCCTCGAGGACAGAGGGTACTAGCTAACTATGGCTACACCTTC
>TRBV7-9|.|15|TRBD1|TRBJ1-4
CASSLDGTESEKLFF
TGTGCCAGCAGCTTAGATGGGACAGAGAGCGAAAAACTGTTTTTT
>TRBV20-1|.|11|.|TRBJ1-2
CSARDNYGYTF
TGCAGTGCTAGAGACAACTATGGCTACACCTTC
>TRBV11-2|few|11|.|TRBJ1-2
CASRLNYGYTF
TGTGCCAGCAGATTGAACTATGGCTACACCTTC
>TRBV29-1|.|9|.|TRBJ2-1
CNRVNEQFF
TGCAACAGGGTTAATGAGCAGTTCTTC
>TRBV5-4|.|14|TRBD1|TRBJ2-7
CASSLRDRVYEQYF
TGTGCCAGCAGTCTCCGGGACAGGGTTTACGAGCAGTACTTC
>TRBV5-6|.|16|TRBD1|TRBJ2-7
CASSLAPGQGVYEQYF
TGTGCCAGCAGCTTGGCCCCGGGACAGGGGGTGTACGAGCAGTACTTC
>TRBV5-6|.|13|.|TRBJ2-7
CASSFSSSYEQYF
TGTGCCAGCAGCTTCTCAAGCTCCTACGAGCAGTACTTC
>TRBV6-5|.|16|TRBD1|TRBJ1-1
CASSYTRQGSRTEAFF
TGTGCCAGCAGTTACACCAGACAGGGGTCGAGGACTGAAGCTTTCTTT
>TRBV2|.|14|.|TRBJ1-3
CASSGGVPGNTIYF
TGTGCCAGCAGTGGCGGGGTTCCTGGAAACACCATATATTTT
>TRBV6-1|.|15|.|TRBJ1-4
CASSLRDVTNEKLFF
TGTGCCAGCAGTCTCCGGGACGTAACTAATGAAAAACTGTTTTTT
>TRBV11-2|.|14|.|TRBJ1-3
CASSTRVSGNTIYF
TGTGCCAGCAGCACTCGGGTGTCTGGAAACACCATATATTTT
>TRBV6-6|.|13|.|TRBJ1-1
CASSPTVNTEAFF
TGTGCCAGCAGTCCGACCGTGAACACTGAAGCTTTCTTT
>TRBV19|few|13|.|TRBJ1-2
CASSEGRFYGYTF
TGTGCCAGTAGTGAAGGGAGGTTCTATGGCTACACCTTC
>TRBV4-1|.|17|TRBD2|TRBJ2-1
CASSQVGRASGRNEQFF
TGCGCCAGCAGCCAAGTGGGAAGAGCTAGCGGGAGGAATGAGCAGTTCTTC